Listed below are T cell receptor beta chains from one sample, sequenced in a study of T cell responses to AZD1222 COVID-19 vaccine. The data were produced by immunoSEQ multiplex PCR, yet TCRdb's version contains in-frame clones alone and is incomplete. The top ten clones hold about 5.9% of a sample with 150,000 to 200,000 clones, roughly 87% of them seen once. The specimen comprised peripheral blood, sampled 28 days after the second AZD1222 dose. These receptors were obtained from an adult who received the AZD1222 COVID-19 vaccine. Each CDR3 is given with its conserved first and last residue. Each record gives: D gene, V gene, J gene, clone size, CDR3 protein, CDR3 DNA. A D gene is named only where the DNA matches it firmly. The listing skips clone size in some rows; elsewhere it reads once, few, many or a size class.

NA,TRBV5-1,TRBJ1-4,once,CASSLDRVRRNEKLFF,TGCGCCAGCAGCTTGGACAGGGTTCGACGAAATGAAAAACTGTTTTTT
NA,TRBV4-3,TRBJ1-3,NA,CASSQSRTVSGNTIYF,TGCGCCAGCAGCCAATCCAGGACGGTCTCTGGAAACACCATATATTTT
NA,TRBV28,TRBJ2-7,NA,CASSLISSYEQYF,TGTGCCAGCAGTTTAATCAGCTCCTACGAGCAGTACTTC
TRBD2,TRBV6-5,TRBJ2-1,NA,CASRMGLAGVNEQFF,TGTGCCAGCAGGATGGGACTAGCGGGAGTAAATGAGCAGTTCTTC
TRBD1,TRBV11-2,TRBJ2-7,NA,CASSLDRVYEQYF,TGTGCCAGCAGTCTTGACAGGGTCTACGAGCAGTACTTC
TRBD1,TRBV14,TRBJ1-4,NA,CASSQGRTGIEEKLFF,TGTGCCAGCAGCCAAGGGAGGACAGGGATTGAGGAAAAACTGTTTTTT
NA,TRBV7-8,TRBJ1-5,NA,CASSLAGRQPQHF,TGTGCCAGCAGCTTAGCGGGTCGACAGCCCCAGCATTTT
TRBD2,TRBV7-7,TRBJ2-1,NA,CASSLAPRGRLGEQFF,TGTGCCAGCAGCTTAGCGCCTCGCGGGAGACTGGGAGAGCAGTTCTTC
NA,TRBV6-5,TRBJ1-5,NA,CASSWTGNSNQPQHF,TGTGCCAGCAGTTGGACGGGAAATAGCAATCAGCCCCAGCATTTT
TRBD1,TRBV7-2,TRBJ2-7,NA,CASSSDRVEQYF,TGTGCCAGCAGCTCGGACAGGGTCGAGCAGTACTTC
NA,TRBV6-4,TRBJ1-6,NA,CASSEQGGASPLHF,TGTGCCAGCAGTGAACAGGGAGGCGCCTCACCCCTCCACTTT
NA,TRBV28,TRBJ1-5,NA,CASSTPTISNQPQHF,TGTGCCAGCAGTACGCCGACAATTAGCAATCAGCCCCAGCATTTT
TRBD1,TRBV6-2/TRBV6-3,TRBJ1-5,few,CASSYGQGNQPQHF,TGTGCCAGCAGTTATGGACAGGGGAATCAGCCCCAGCATTTT
NA,TRBV6-5,TRBJ2-5,once,CASTGRHQETQYF,TGTGCCAGCACGGGACGGCACCAAGAGACCCAGTACTTC
NA,TRBV5-4,TRBJ1-2,NA,CASSLVMGNYGYTF,TGTGCCAGCAGCTTGGTAATGGGGAACTATGGCTACACCTTC
NA,TRBV2,TRBJ1-2,NA,CASSEEPLSPGAPYGYTF,TGTGCCAGCAGTGAAGAGCCGCTCTCTCCAGGGGCACCCTATGGCTACACCTTC
TRBD1,TRBV7-6,TRBJ1-1,NA,CASSKLHAGGANTEAFF,TGTGCCAGCAGCAAACTCCACGCAGGGGGCGCAAACACTGAAGCTTTCTTT
NA,TRBV4-2,TRBJ1-3,once,CASSQDLAGAGNTIYF,TGTGCCAGCAGCCAAGATCTGGCCGGCGCTGGAAACACCATATATTTT
NA,TRBV14,TRBJ2-2,NA,CASSQDWGTGELFF,TGTGCCAGCAGCCAAGATTGGGGCACCGGGGAGCTGTTTTTT
NA,TRBV6-4,TRBJ1-5,NA,CASSEKGLDQPQHF,TGTGCCAGCAGTGAGAAAGGTCTGGATCAGCCCCAGCATTTT
NA,TRBV5-4,TRBJ1-2,NA,CASSLNLANYGYTF,TGTGCCAGCAGCTTGAATCTAGCTAACTATGGCTACACCTTC
NA,TRBV28,TRBJ1-3,NA,CASSFAQATSGNTIYF,TGTGCCAGCAGTTTTGCACAGGCGACCTCTGGAAACACCATATATTTT
NA,TRBV28,TRBJ2-7,NA,CASSFRGSLSYEQYF,TGTGCCAGCAGTTTTCGGGGATCCCTCTCCTACGAGCAGTACTTC
TRBD1,TRBV6-6,TRBJ1-6,NA,CASSGATGWNSPLHF,TGTGCCAGCAGTGGAGCGACAGGGTGGAATTCACCCCTCCACTTT
TRBD1,TRBV2,TRBJ1-1,NA,CASSLGGWNTEAFF,TGTGCCAGCAGTCTAGGGGGCTGGAACACTGAAGCTTTCTTT
TRBD1,TRBV23-1,TRBJ2-7,NA,CASRIRQGAYEQYF,TGCGCCAGCAGGATACGACAGGGGGCTTACGAGCAGTACTTC
NA,TRBV2,TRBJ2-2,NA,CASSGVPTGELFF,TGTGCCAGCAGTGGGGTCCCCACCGGGGAGCTGTTTTTT
NA,TRBV2,TRBJ1-5,few,CASRFGGLGFPQHF,TGTGCCAGCAGATTTGGGGGGCTGGGCTTCCCCCAGCATTTT
NA,TRBV7-9,TRBJ1-5,NA,CASSLEGGGQPQHF,TGTGCCAGCAGCTTAGAGGGGGGAGGTCAGCCCCAGCATTTT
NA,TRBV19,TRBJ1-2,NA,CASSPAGNYGYTF,TGTGCCAGTAGCCCGGCAGGGAACTATGGCTACACCTTC
NA,TRBV7-9,TRBJ1-4,few,CASSLAEAGEKLFF,TGTGCCAGCAGCTTAGCGGAGGCAGGTGAAAAACTGTTTTTT
NA,TRBV2,TRBJ2-2,NA,CASKTGAGELFF,TGTGCCAGCAAGACGGGGGCCGGGGAGCTGTTTTTT
TRBD1,TRBV6-5,TRBJ2-7,NA,CASTYGTGSYEQYF,TGTGCCAGCACCTACGGGACAGGCTCCTACGAGCAGTACTTC
NA,TRBV5-1,TRBJ1-1,NA,CASSLEQAVTEAFF,TGCGCCAGCAGCTTGGAGCAGGCGGTGACTGAAGCTTTCTTT
TRBD1,TRBV2,TRBJ1-2,NA,CASKPDRGNYGYTF,TGTGCCAGCAAACCGGACAGGGGGAACTATGGCTACACCTTC
NA,TRBV3-1/TRBV3-2,TRBJ1-3,NA,CASSPTVLSGNTIYF,TGTGCCAGCAGCCCGACAGTGCTCTCTGGAAACACCATATATTTT
NA,TRBV19,TRBJ2-5,NA,CASSNRGKETQYF,TGTGCCAGTAGTAACCGGGGGAAGGAGACCCAGTACTTC
NA,TRBV25-1,TRBJ1-4,NA,CASSESKGNEKLFF,TGTGCCAGCAGTGAATCGAAGGGTAATGAAAAACTGTTTTTT
NA,TRBV6-5,TRBJ2-7,NA,CASSSAAGSEQYF,TGTGCCAGCAGTTCGGCGGCAGGGAGCGAGCAGTACTTC
TRBD2,TRBV3-1/TRBV3-2,TRBJ2-3,NA,CASSLGLAGGGRGTDTQYF,TGTGCCAGCAGCCTCGGACTAGCGGGAGGCGGGCGGGGCACAGATACGCAGTATTTT
NA,TRBV5-1,TRBJ1-4,NA,CASSFQQDTFEKLFF,TGCGCCAGCAGCTTCCAACAGGACACTTTTGAAAAACTGTTTTTT
TRBD1,TRBV7-9,TRBJ2-3,NA,CASSTGQISTDTQYF,TGTGCCAGCAGCACGGGACAGATTAGCACAGATACGCAGTATTTT
NA,TRBV7-9,TRBJ2-3,NA,CASSLLRTDTQYF,TGTGCCAGCAGCTTACTCCGCACAGATACGCAGTATTTT
NA,TRBV7-2,TRBJ2-3,NA,CASSLEGSRGTQYF,TGTGCCAGCAGCTTAGAGGGATCGCGGGGTACGCAGTATTTT
NA,TRBV21-1,TRBJ1-3,NA,CASSKPEGPGQGAPGGNTIYF,TGTGCCAGCAGCAAACCCGAAGGACCGGGACAGGGGGCCCCTGGTGGAAACACCATATATTTT